The 27 T cell receptor beta chains listed next were all sequenced from one sample in a study of patients and donors after allogeneic stem cell transplantation. TCRdb ran MiXCR on the RT-PCR reads and lists one entry per CDR3 protein. The sample lists about 90,000 distinct CDR3 sequences, 45% to 50% occurring once. Material: blood, either unsorted or a sorted T cell fraction (not recorded which). The receptors stem from a human donor who was either an allogeneic HSCT recipient or a stem cell or donor lymphocyte infusion donor (not recorded which). It is not recorded whose cells these are; they may come from a transplant donor.

The chain recombines TRBV30 with TRBJ1-2; possible D gene TRBD1, 5 bases. Between the trimmed V and J ends, which lost 2 bases and 4 bases, there was a span of 8 bases. The CDR3 is made up of 12 amino acids. From germline, CDR1 is GTSNPN and CDR2 SVGIG (reference sequence). CDR3 sequence: CAWSPDSYGYTF. The CDR3 DNA follows: TGTGCCTGGAGTCCCGACAGCTATGGCTACACCTTC.

The V call is TRBV25-1, the J call TRBJ1-6; the D is unclear. The germline CDR1 and CDR2 sequences are MGHDK and SYGVNS. V shed 2 bases and J shed 5 bases, with 13 bases lying between them. The length of the CDR3 is 16 residues. The CDR3 spells CASSEMGKRDNSPLHF. CDR3 DNA sequence: TGTGCCAGCAGTGAAATGGGGAAAAGGGATAATTCACCCCTCCACTTT.

The V and J genes are TRBV12-3 or TRBV12-4 and TRBJ2-1; 9 nucleotides match TRBD2. The trim removed 3 bases at V and 4 bases at J, leaving 1 base unmatched. This CDR3 spans 14 amino acids. In DNA form, the CDR3 reads TGTGCCAGCAGTTTCCTAGCGGGGTACAATGAGCAGTTCTTC. Translation gives CASSFLAGYNEQFF.

This chain links TRBV6-2 or TRBV6-3 with TRBJ1-1; 8 bases align to TRBD1. V shed 4 bases, J shed 0 bases, and the junction held 7 bases outside the gene matches. The CDR3 is made up of 16 amino acids. Germline V gene lookup returns CDR1 MNHEY and CDR2 SVGEGT. The CDR3 region is CASSSGQGRMNTEAFF. CDR3 in DNA: TGTGCCAGCAGTTCAGGACAGGGAAGGATGAACACTGAAGCTTTCTTT.

This clonotype was seen more than once but under ten times. The chain links TRBV12-3 or TRBV12-4 to TRBJ1-2; TRBD1 matches at 11 bases. This CDR3 region has 15 residues. J lost 8 bases, V lost 4 bases, and 9 bases had no gene match. CDR3 loop: CASSSFGQGAQGYTF. In DNA, the CDR3 is TGTGCCAGCAGTTCTTTTGGACAGGGGGCGCAAGGCTACACCTTC.

V usage is TRBV20-1 and J usage is TRBJ1-5; 9 bases map to TRBD1. V was clipped by 0 bases and J by 5 bases; unmatched bases: 5. The V gene's germline CDR1 is DFQATT and CDR2 SNEGSKA (reference sequence). The CDR3 contains 15 residues. In DNA form, the CDR3 reads TGCAGTGCTAGAGATCTGGGACAGGGACATCAGCCCCAGCATTTT. Its protein product is CSARDLGQGHQPQHF.

The rearrangement links TRBV12-3 or TRBV12-4 to TRBJ2-1; 16 nucleotides agree with TRBD2. V lost 6 bases and J lost 8; bases outside the gene matches: 10. CDR3 length: 17 amino acids. CDR3 DNA: TGTGCCAGCAGCCCGGGACTAGCGGGAGGGGGGCCCCATGAGCAGTTCTTC. It is translated as CASSPGLAGGGPHEQFF.

This clonotype was counted only a few times. This chain links TRBV5-1 with TRBJ1-5; D gene unclear. Germline-derived CDR1 and CDR2 are SGHRS and YFSETQ. The CDR3 runs to 15 residues. V was trimmed by 0 bases and J by 0 bases, leaving 7 bases between them. CDR3 nucleotide sequence: TGCGCCAGCAGCTTGGAGGCAGATAGCAATCAGCCCCAGCATTTT. Its protein product is CASSLEADSNQPQHF.

This clonotype was counted a few times. CDR3 nucleotides: TGTGCCATCAGTGAAGGGACTAGCGGGAGAACCTACAATGAGCAGTTCTTC. Its protein is CAISEGTSGRTYNEQFF. The V call is TRBV10-3, the J call TRBJ2-1; TRBD2 matches 14 bases. Per the germline V gene, CDR1 is ENHRY and CDR2 is SYGVKD. The V segment lost 3 bases and the J segment 2 bases; nucleotides outside the gene matches: 3. The CDR3 spans 17 residues.

In its sample, this clonotype was seen a few times. The CDR3 DNA reads TGTGCCAGCAGTTTATCCGGAGGGGCGCGTGGCTACACCTTC. Translating it yields CASSLSGGARGYTF. The chain has TRBV28 and TRBJ1-2, with D possibly matching TRBD1 (5 bases). The CDR3 runs 14 residues. Germline assignment: CDR1 MDHEN and CDR2 SYDVKM. The ends were cut back, 1 base at V and 7 bases at J, with 13 bases in the middle.

The rearrangement uses TRBV27 and TRBJ1-6; D gene ambiguous. The CDR3 runs 12 residues. Trimming removed 7 bases from V and 9 bases from J, with 10 bases in between. The germline V gene has CDR1 MNHEY and CDR2 SMNVEV (reference sequence). Here the CDR3 DNA reads TGTGCCAGCACCGCGGGTGGTTCACCCCTCCACTTT. Amino acids: CASTAGGSPLHF.

The CDR3, as DNA: TGCGCCAGCAGCCAAGTTCGGACGCAACCTGAATCCAACTATGGCTACACCTTC. Amino acids: CASSQVRTQPESNYGYTF. This chain uses TRBV4-1 with TRBJ1-2; the D is unclear. The germline V and J ends were trimmed by 1 base and 2 bases, with 20 bases remaining between them. The CDR3 contains 18 residues. Germline assignment: CDR1 MGHRA and CDR2 YSYEKL.

The genes are TRBV28 and TRBJ2-7; 7 nucleotides match TRBD2. The V gene's germline CDR1 is MDHEN and CDR2 SYDVKM. The CDR3 runs 15 residues. Trimming took 6 bases from V and 0 from J; bases not matched to a gene: 8. The CDR3 region is CASSSLAASSYEQYF. CDR3 DNA: TGTGCCAGCAGCTCTCTAGCGGCGAGCTCCTACGAGCAGTACTTC. Full variable domain (outside the CDR3, taken from reference TRBV28 and TRBJ2-7): DVKVTQSSRYLVKRTGEKVFLECVQDMDHENMFWYRQDPGLGLRLIYFSYDVKMKEKGDIPEGYSVSREKKERFSLILESASTNQTSMYLCASSSLAASSYEQYFGPGTRLTVT.

The gene calls are TRBV7-3 and TRBJ1-2; D unclear. Trimming cost V 4 bases and J 11 bases, with 17 bases left between them. This CDR3 has 13 residues. Germline V CDR1 and CDR2: SGHTA, FQGTGA. The CDR3 coding sequence is TGTGCCAGCAGCTCGATACCGGACGGGGTTTACACCTTC. Its protein product is CASSSIPDGVYTF.

The chain employs TRBV3-1 and TRBJ1-2; D possibly corresponds to TRBD1 (5 bases). Trimming removed 0 bases at V and 6 bases at J, with 17 bases between. Germline CDR1 LGHDT, CDR2 YNNKEL (reference sequence). The CDR3 covers 16 residues. The CDR3 sequence is CASSQDLDGRGDGYTF. The CDR3, as DNA: TGTGCCAGCAGCCAAGATCTGGACGGGCGAGGGGATGGCTACACCTTC.

This rearrangement joins TRBV6-2 or TRBV6-3 to TRBJ1-3; D not resolved. The germline V and J ends were trimmed by 4 bases and 6 bases, with 13 bases remaining between them. Germline CDR1 is MNHEY and CDR2 is SVGEGT. The CDR3 has 14 residues. This CDR3 reads CASSSADSKNTIYF. The CDR3 region has the DNA TGTGCCAGCAGTTCCGCCGACTCGAAAAACACCATATATTTT.

The chain has TRBV25-1 and TRBJ1-1; D uncertain. There are 13 residues in the CDR3. Germline V gene data show CDR1 as MGHDK and CDR2 as SYGVNS. The V end lost 6 bases, the J end lost 6 bases, and 14 bases lay between the germline ends. Here the CDR3 DNA reads TGTGCCAGCAGAGTCGATAGAGCTTCTGAAGCTTTCTTT. Its translation: CASRVDRASEAFF.

This rearrangement joins TRBV28 to TRBJ1-6, with 8 nucleotides matching TRBD1. The V segment lost 5 bases and the J segment 7 bases; nucleotides outside the gene matches: 7. Looked up from germline, CDR1 is MDHEN and CDR2 is SYDVKM. CDR3 size: 15 residues. In DNA form, the CDR3 reads TGTGCCAGCAGTCCCGCCGGACAGGGCAATTCACCCCTCCACTTT. This translates into CASSPAGQGNSPLHF. Full variable domain (remainder filled in from reference TRBV28 and TRBJ1-6): DVKVTQSSRYLVKRTGEKVFLECVQDMDHENMFWYRQDPGLGLRLIYFSYDVKMKEKGDIPEGYSVSREKKERFSLILESASTNQTSMYLCASSPAGQGNSPLHFGNGTRLTVT.

This chain joins TRBV5-1 and TRBJ2-1, with 8 bases matching TRBD2. After removal of 4 bases from V and 7 bases from J, the junction contained 7 bases not matched to a gene. The CDR3 is 14 residues long. CDR1 and CDR2 from the germline V gene are SGHRS and YFSETQ. CDR3 sequence reads: CASSLGLEVNEQFF. Here the CDR3 DNA reads TGCGCCAGCAGCCTGGGACTAGAAGTTAATGAGCAGTTCTTC.

The chain joins TRBV12-3 or TRBV12-4 to TRBJ1-6, with TRBD1 matching over 10 bases. Trimming at V came to 5 bases and at J to 8 bases, leaving 3 bases not matched to a gene. The CDR3 consists of 14 residues. CDR3 DNA: TGTGCCAGCAGTCCCGGGACAGGGGATTCACCCCTCCACTTT. Its protein is CASSPGTGDSPLHF.

This clonotype was counted a few times. The chain links TRBV4-3 to TRBJ1-1, with D perhaps matching TRBD1 (5 bases). The CDR3 consists of 14 residues. Per germline, CDR1 LGHNA and CDR2 YSLEER. V dropped 6 bases and J dropped 1 base, with 12 bases sitting between them. CDR3 DNA sequence: TGCGCCAGCAGTCCAGGGACCTCGAACACTGAAGCTTTCTTT. Its protein is CASSPGTSNTEAFF.

The CDR3 sequence is CASSLYDLRGTQYF. The CDR3, as DNA: TGTGCCAGCAGCTTATACGACCTCCGGGGGACCCAGTACTTC. The chain recombines TRBV7-9 with TRBJ2-5; tentatively, D is TRBD2 (5 bases). CDR3 length: 14 amino acids. Trimming removed 2 bases from V and 7 bases from J, with 14 bases in between. From germline, CDR1 is SEHNR and CDR2 FQNEAQ (reference sequence).

This chain uses TRBV7-8 with TRBJ1-4, with 9 positions matching TRBD1. The ends lost 3 bases at V and 2 bases at J; junction bases unmatched: 7. The CDR3 sequence is 17 residues long. In germline, CDR1 is SGHVS, CDR2 FQNEAQ. The CDR3 region has the DNA TGTGCCAGCAGCTTCCGGGACAGGGATTCGACTAATGAAAAACTGTTTTTT. This translates into CASSFRDRDSTNEKLFF.

This rearrangement joins TRBV12-3 or TRBV12-4 to TRBJ1-5; maybe TRBD1 (6 bases). The germline V and J ends were trimmed by 6 bases and 7 bases, with 19 bases remaining between them. This CDR3 region has 15 residues. The chain's CDR3 is CASSEIRGKGQPQHF. Written as DNA, the CDR3 is TGTGCCAGCAGCGAAATAAGGGGGAAGGGGCAGCCCCAGCATTTT.

This chain links TRBV7-9 with TRBJ1-4; a possible D gene is TRBD1 (5 bases). CDR1 and CDR2 from the germline V gene are SEHNR and FQNEAQ (reference sequence). The CDR3 has 15 residues. Trimming left V 4 bases short and J 1 base short, with 10 bases between. In DNA form, the CDR3 reads TGTGCCAGCAGCTCCTGGGACCTAACTAATGAAAAACTGTTTTTT. Residues: CASSSWDLTNEKLFF.

This clonotype was counted a few times. The V call is TRBV12-5, the J call TRBJ1-2; D is uncertain. Germline CDR1 reads LGHNT; CDR2 reads FRNRAP. This CDR3 contains 12 residues. Trimming took off 0 bases at V and 4 bases at J, with 3 bases between the two ends. Here the CDR3 reads CASGLVFYGYTF. CDR3 DNA: TGTGCTAGTGGTTTGGTATTCTATGGCTACACCTTC. Based on the CDR3 plus reference TRBV12-5 and TRBJ1-2, the full variable domain is DARVTQTPRHKVTEMGQEVTMRCQPILGHNTVFWYRQTMMQGLELLAYFRNRAPLDDSGMPKDRFSAEMPDATLATLKIQPSEPRDSAVYFCASGLVFYGYTFGSGTRLTVV.

This chain uses TRBV14 with TRBJ2-7; tentative D call: TRBD2 (6 bases). The V and J ends lost 0 bases and 7 bases respectively, with 7 bases between them. The CDR3 sequence is 12 residues long. CDR1 SGHDN and CDR2 FVKESK come from the germline V gene. CDR3 region: CASSQEGGEQYF. The CDR3 DNA reads TGTGCCAGCAGCCAAGAGGGAGGAGAGCAGTACTTC.